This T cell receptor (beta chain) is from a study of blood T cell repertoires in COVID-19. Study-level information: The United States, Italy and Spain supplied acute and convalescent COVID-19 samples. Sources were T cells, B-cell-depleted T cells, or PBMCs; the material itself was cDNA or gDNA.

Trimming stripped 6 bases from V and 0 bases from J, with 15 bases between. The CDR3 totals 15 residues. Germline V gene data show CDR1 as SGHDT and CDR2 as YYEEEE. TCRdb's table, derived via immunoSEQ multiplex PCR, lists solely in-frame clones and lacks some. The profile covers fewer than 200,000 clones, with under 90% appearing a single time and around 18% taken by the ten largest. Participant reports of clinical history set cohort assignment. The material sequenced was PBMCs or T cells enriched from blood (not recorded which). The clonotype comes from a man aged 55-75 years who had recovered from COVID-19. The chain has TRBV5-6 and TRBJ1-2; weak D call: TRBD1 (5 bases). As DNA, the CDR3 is TGTGCCAGCACCTCCTTCGACAGACCTAACTATGGCTACACCTTC. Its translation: CASTSFDRPNYGYTF.